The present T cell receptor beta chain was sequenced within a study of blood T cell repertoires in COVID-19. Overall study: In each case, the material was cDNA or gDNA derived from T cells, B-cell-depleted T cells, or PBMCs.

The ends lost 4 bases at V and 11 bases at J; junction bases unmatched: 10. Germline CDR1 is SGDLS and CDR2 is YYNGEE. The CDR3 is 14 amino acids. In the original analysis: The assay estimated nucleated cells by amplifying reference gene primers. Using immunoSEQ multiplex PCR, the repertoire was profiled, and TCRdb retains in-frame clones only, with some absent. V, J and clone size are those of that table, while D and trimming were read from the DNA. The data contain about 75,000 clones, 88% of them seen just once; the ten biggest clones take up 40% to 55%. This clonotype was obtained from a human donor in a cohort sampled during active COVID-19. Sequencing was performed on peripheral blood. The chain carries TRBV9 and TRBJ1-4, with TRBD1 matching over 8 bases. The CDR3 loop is CASSLGQGGEKLFF. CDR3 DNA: TGTGCCAGCAGCCTCGGACAGGGAGGGGAGAAACTGTTTTTT.